The rows below give T cell receptor beta chains drawn from one sample of a study of CD8+CD57+ T cells in acquired aplastic anemia. One entry per CDR3 protein, called by TCRdb with MiXCR from the reads. The sample consists of 400,000 to 600,000 distinct CDR3 sequences, more than 25% of them appearing once. Sequencing was done on a sample of sorted CD4+, CD8+, or CD8+CD57+ T cells (not recorded which) from PBMCs. These receptors all stem from a human donor with aplastic anemia. CDR3s include the opening cysteine and the closing phenylalanine or tryptophan. Each record gives: J gene, clone size, V gene, CDR3 length, D gene, CDR3 DNA, CDR3 protein. D genes are given only for firm matches. Only part of the rows carry a size: once, few, many, or a class if the clone is expanded.

>TRBJ1-5|many|TRBV2|13|.
TGTGCCAGCAGTGTCAGGGGTGTTCAGCCCCAGCATTTT
CASSVRGVQPQHF
>TRBJ2-7|many|TRBV7-6|19|TRBD2
TGTGCCAGCAGCTTAGATCGACTAGCGGGAGGTCGAGGGACCTACGAGCAGTACTTC
CASSLDRLAGGRGTYEQYF
>TRBJ2-1|few|TRBV2|15|TRBD2
TGTGCCAGCAAAAGGCGGGAGGGCCGCAACAATGAGCAGTTCTTC
CASKRREGRNNEQFF
>TRBJ1-2|few|TRBV29-1|10|.
TGCAGCGCTTTGAGGGACGGCTACACCTTC
CSALRDGYTF
>TRBJ2-6|.|TRBV7-6|15|.
TGTGCCAGCAGCAGCAGGCCCTCTGGGGCCAACGTCCTGACTTTC
CASSSRPSGANVLTF
>TRBJ2-5|few|TRBV11-2|15|.
TGTGCCAGCAGCCAGGCCGCAGTACCTCAAGAGACCCAGTACTTC
CASSQAAVPQETQYF
>TRBJ2-3|many|TRBV24-1|15|.
TGTGCCACCAGTGATTCCAGGAAGAGCACAGATACGCAGTATTTT
CATSDSRKSTDTQYF
>TRBJ1-2|few|TRBV7-2|14|.
TGTGCCAGCAGCCATTACAGGATACCCTATGGCTACACCTTC
CASSHYRIPYGYTF
>TRBJ2-3|.|TRBV7-2|14|.
TGTGCCAGCAGCCCGGCGTCTCAGGCAGATACGCAGTATTTT
CASSPASQADTQYF
>TRBJ1-2|.|TRBV20-1|16|.
TGCAGTGCCAGCTCACCAGACACCCTCCCGAACTATGGCTACACCTTC
CSASSPDTLPNYGYTF
>TRBJ2-3|few|TRBV12-3/TRBV12-4|14|TRBD1
TGTGCCAGCAGGTTCAGGGGGAGCACAGATACGCAGTATTTT
CASRFRGSTDTQYF
>TRBJ1-2|.|TRBV19|16|.
TGTGCCAGTAGTATAGTCGGGGGGCAGGGCAACTATGGCTACACCTTC
CASSIVGGQGNYGYTF
>TRBJ1-5|many|TRBV12-3/TRBV12-4|18|TRBD1
TGTGCCAGCAGTCCACTCGTTCTCGGGACAGGCGTTAATCAGCCCCAGCATTTT
CASSPLVLGTGVNQPQHF
>TRBJ2-2|few|TRBV7-3|16|.
TGTGCCAGCAGCTTAAAGTCAGCGGGTCTGGGCGGGGAGCTGTTTTTT
CASSLKSAGLGGELFF